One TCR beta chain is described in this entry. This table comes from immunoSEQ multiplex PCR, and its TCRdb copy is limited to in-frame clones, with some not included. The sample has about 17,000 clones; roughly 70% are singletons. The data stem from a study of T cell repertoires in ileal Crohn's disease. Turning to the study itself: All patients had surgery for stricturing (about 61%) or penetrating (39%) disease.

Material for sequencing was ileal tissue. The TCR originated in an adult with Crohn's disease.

This CDR3 is CASTELGLAGAPSTDTQYF. The CDR3 DNA is TGTGCCAGCACCGAGTTGGGACTAGCGGGGGCCCCTAGCACAGATACGCAGTATTTT. The genes are TRBV2 and TRBJ2-3; 14 bases align to TRBD2. Trimming at V came to 7 bases and at J to 0 bases, leaving 12 bases not matched to a gene. The length of the CDR3 is 19 residues. Per germline, CDR1 SNHLY and CDR2 FYNNEI.